This T cell receptor beta chain was found in a study of T cells in Graves' hyperthyroidism and ophthalmopathy. Findings of the study overall: Ophthalmopathy was distinguished from stable hyperthyroidism by 13 V-J signatures.

Among ophthalmopathy patients, the Clinical Activity Score reached at least 3, the NOSPECS grade reached at least 4, and duration remained under 3 months. Not enrolled were patients with uncontrolled infection, other autoimmune disease, pregnancy or lactation. Fresh peripheral blood, 9.5 to 10 ml of it, supplied the PBMCs. This clonotype was counted at least ten times. Antigen specificity is unknown. TCR beta CDR3 regions were amplified from RNA. First-round RT-PCR targeting the TCR CDR3 was performed with the HTBI primer set. TCRdb independently ran MiXCR on the multiplex PCR reads; one entry per CDR3 protein. In the table there are fewer than 450,000 distinct CDR3 sequences, roughly 15% of which are singletons. V trimming: 2 bases; J trimming: 4 bases; junction bases outside the gene matches: 3. This CDR3 is 16 amino acids long. The germline V gene has CDR1 DFQATT and CDR2 SNEGSKA (reference sequence).

The V and J genes are TRBV20-1 and TRBJ2-1; 15 nucleotides match TRBD2. The sample taken for sequencing was blood. The receptor's source is a woman aged 60-70 years with Graves' ophthalmopathy. The CDR3 spells CSARRGLAGGYNEQFF. The CDR3 DNA reads as TGCAGTGCTAGACGCGGACTAGCGGGAGGGTACAATGAGCAGTTCTTC.